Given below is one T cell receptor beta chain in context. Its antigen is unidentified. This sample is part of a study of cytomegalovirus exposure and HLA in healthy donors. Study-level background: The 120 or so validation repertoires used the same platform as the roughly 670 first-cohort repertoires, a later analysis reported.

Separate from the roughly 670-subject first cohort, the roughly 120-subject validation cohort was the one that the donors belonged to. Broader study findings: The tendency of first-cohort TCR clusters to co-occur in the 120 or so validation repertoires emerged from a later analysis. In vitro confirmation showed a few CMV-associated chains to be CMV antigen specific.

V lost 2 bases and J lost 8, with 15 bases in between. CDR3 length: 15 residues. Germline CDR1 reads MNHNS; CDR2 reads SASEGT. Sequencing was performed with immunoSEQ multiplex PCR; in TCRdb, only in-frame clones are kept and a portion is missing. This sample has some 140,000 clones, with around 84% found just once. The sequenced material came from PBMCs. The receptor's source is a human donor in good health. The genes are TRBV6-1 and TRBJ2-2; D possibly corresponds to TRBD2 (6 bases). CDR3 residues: CASSEFGSNMGELFF. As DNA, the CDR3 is TGTGCCAGCAGTGAATTCGGGAGTAATATGGGGGAGCTGTTTTTT.